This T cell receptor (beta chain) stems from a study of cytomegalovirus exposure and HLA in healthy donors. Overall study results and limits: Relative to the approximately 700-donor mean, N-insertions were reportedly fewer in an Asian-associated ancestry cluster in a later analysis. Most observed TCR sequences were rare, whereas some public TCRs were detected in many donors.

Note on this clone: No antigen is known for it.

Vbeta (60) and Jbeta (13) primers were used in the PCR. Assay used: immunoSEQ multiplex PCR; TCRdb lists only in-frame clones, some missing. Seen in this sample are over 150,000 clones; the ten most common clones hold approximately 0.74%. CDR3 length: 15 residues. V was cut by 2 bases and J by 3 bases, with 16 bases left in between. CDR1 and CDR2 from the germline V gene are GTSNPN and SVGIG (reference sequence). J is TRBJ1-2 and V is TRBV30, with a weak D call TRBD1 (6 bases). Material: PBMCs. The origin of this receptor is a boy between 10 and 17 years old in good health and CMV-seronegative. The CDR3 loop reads CAWSTGTFGDYGYTF. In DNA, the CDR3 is TGTGCCTGGAGTACTGGGACATTTGGGGACTATGGCTACACCTTC. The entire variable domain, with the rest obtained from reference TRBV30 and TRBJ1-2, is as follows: SQTIHQWPATLVQPVGSPLSLECTVEGTSNPNLYWYRQAAGRGLQLLFYSVGIGQISSEVPQNLSASRPQDRQFILSSKKLLLSDSGFYLCAWSTGTFGDYGYTFGSGTRLTVV.